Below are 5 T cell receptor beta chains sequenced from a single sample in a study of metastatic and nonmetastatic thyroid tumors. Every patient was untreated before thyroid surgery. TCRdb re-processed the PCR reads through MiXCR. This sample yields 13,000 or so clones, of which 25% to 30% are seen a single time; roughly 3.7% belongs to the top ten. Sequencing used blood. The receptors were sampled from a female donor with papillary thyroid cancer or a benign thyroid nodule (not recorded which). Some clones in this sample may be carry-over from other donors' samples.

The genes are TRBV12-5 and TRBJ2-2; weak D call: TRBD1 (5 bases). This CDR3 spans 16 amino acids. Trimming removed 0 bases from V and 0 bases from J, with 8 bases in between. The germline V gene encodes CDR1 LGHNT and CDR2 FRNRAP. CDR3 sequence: CASGLVGRANTGELFF. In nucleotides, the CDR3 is TGTGCTAGTGGTTTGGTTGGCAGGGCGAACACCGGGGAGCTGTTTTTT.

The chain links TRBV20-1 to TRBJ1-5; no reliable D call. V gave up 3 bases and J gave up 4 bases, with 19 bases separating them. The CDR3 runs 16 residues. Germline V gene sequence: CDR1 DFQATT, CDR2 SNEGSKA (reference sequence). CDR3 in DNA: TGCAGTGCTAGTGGTGTTTTTGCGCCATGGAATCAGCCCCAGCATTTT. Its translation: CSASGVFAPWNQPQHF.

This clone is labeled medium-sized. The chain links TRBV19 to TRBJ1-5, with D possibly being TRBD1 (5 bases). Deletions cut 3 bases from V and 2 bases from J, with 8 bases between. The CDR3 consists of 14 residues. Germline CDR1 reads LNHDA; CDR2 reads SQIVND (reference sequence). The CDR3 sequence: CASSMVRGNQPQHF. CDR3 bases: TGTGCCAGTAGTATGGTCAGGGGCAATCAGCCCCAGCATTTT. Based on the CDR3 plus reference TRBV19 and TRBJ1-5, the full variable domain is DGGITQSPKYLFRKEGQNVTLSCEQNLNHDAMYWYRQDPGQGLRLIYYSQIVNDFQKGDIAEGYSVSREKKESFPLTVTSAQKNPTAFYLCASSMVRGNQPQHFGDGTRLSIL.

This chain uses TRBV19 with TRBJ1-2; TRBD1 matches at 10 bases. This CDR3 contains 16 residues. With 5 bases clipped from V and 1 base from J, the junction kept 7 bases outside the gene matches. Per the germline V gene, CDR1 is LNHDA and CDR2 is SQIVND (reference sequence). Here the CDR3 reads CASSASRTGGNYGYTF. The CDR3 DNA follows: TGTGCCAGTAGTGCCTCAAGGACAGGGGGTAACTATGGCTACACCTTC.

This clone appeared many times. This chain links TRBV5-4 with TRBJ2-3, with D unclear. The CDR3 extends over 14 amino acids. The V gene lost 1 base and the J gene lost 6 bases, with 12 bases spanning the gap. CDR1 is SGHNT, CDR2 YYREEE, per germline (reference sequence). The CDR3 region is CASSLNPSRDTQYF. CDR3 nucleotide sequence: TGTGCCAGCAGCTTGAACCCTAGTAGGGATACGCAGTATTTT.